This TCR beta chain originates from a study of cytomegalovirus exposure and HLA in healthy donors (dated by TCRdb to the late 2010s). For the study in its entirety: In an earlier analysis of 550 to 750 of the donors, roughly 300 Gb of sequence data and 90 million to 120 million unique TCR beta sequences from some 170 million T cells were reported. An earlier analysis of some 600 of the donors applied high-throughput TCR beta sequencing to assess whether each TCR beta V gene segment acted as functional or pseudogenic. In a later analysis, previously published TCR beta repertoires from 500 to 750 donors were re-analyzed and high-resolution HLA genotyping was added so that TCR occurrence patterns could be studied. Of the 398 genotyped donors, over 65% fell in the genetic ancestry cluster associated with self-reported Caucasian donors. A separate validation cohort of roughly 120 different subjects was used in addition to the approximately 700-subject first cohort. The T cell repertoires of several hundred subjects were profiled by immunosequencing and related to cytomegalovirus serostatus. Donor age, sex, ethnicity and CMV serostatus were collected together with the repertoire data. Both class I and class II loci were covered by HLA typing, at four-digit resolution. The number of donors typed differed by locus, with 629-630 for A, B, C, DRB1 and DQB1, around 500 for DQA1, over 600 for DPA1, and some 470 for DPB1. Around 320 gigabases of sequencing data and approximately 85 million unique TCR sequences were included in an early release covering roughly 700 HLA-typed donors. Every discovery cohort repertoire had been produced on one sequencing platform. A later genetic analysis took genome-wide SNP genotypes for about three fifths of the 666 donors and used that subset as a discovery cohort. A handful of DR-DQ haplotypes were handled as single units for association and clustering because linkage in the cohort was strong. To predict cytomegalovirus infection status, the study brought together high-throughput TCR immunosequencing, statistical association of individual TCRs with disease status, and machine learning. On average, around 200,000 unique TCR beta nucleotide sequences were sequenced per donor among about 400 genotyped donors of the cohort, with around 19% of those sequences being non-productive. The study was designed to test whether signatures of past pathogen exposure could be identified by cataloging public T cell receptors. In the later analysis, no new phenotypic data were used to find candidate immune exposures; instead, reliance was placed on TCR beta sequences and their occurrence across donors. Broader findings and caveats from the paper: The presence/absence analyses assumed that sequencing depth was roughly uniform across donors, and that assumption may not be true. Because some donors lacked HLA typing at each locus, the association tests relied only on the typed subset. Most TCR sequences were seen in very few donors, while some public TCRs were found in many individuals. A later analysis found that most CMV-associated TCR beta chains appeared HLA-restricted, with HLA associations seemingly driven largely by CMV exposure. The only immune exposure information available for the cohort was CMV serostatus. Strong co-occurrence of HLA alleles, especially DR and DQ, made assigning TCR associations to individual alleles difficult. The classifier was reported to diagnose cytomegalovirus status with high specificity and sensitivity in both the original cohort and the validation cohort. In a later analysis, the rate of TCR association differed among HLA loci, with DRB1 alleles having the most associated TCRs and HLA-C alleles having the fewest. A further reported finding was that TCR beta sequences accurately predicted the HLA-A and HLA-B alleles for most subjects in the first cohort. A later genetic analysis reported fewer N-insertions in productive TCRs among donors in an Asian-associated ancestry cluster than the approximately 670-donor mean. Broadly in line with IMGT annotations, most TCR beta V segments showed up in productive rearrangements about 87% or about 30% of the time in an earlier analysis of several hundred of the donors. The 87-base-pair reads could not distinguish some IMGT-functional V segments, including TRBV6-2 and TRBV6-3, so those segments were excluded. The cohort was sequenced for TCR beta chains only, and without alpha or paired-chain data the features that could be detected were limited. Correlated functional status among segregating V segments might reflect linkage disequilibrium, but an unknown experimental factor could not be ruled out. A later analysis reported that several top co-occurrence clusters appeared linked to parvovirus B19, influenza, CMV and Epstein-Barr virus. A total of 150 to 200 TCR beta chains were listed by the study as associated with cytomegalovirus. A later genetic analysis associated a missense DCLRE1C variant with V-gene and J-gene trimming of TCR beta chains, and an independent cohort replicated the association. A cluster of highly shared sequence variants was judged likely to represent a technical artifact of the sequencing pipeline. Seventeen rarely observed V segments, including chromosome 9 orphons, were excluded from the earlier analysis of approximately 500 of the donors because counts were too low. The authors suggested that the approach could potentially be generalized to other disease states and immunological phenotypes. A few of the identified cytomegalovirus-associated TCR beta chains were confirmed in vitro to be specific for cytomegalovirus antigens. In a later analysis, over 15,000 TCR beta sequences were associated with specific HLA alleles at a false discovery rate of 0.05. In a later analysis, HLA-associated TCR beta chains were found to be more clonally expanded and to have lower generation probabilities than equally common non-associated chains.

The cysteine opens and the phenylalanine closes a CDR3 of 15 amino acids. Only the CDR3 DNA stays, 45 bases, in frame from base 1. V is pruned by 4 bases and J by 0 bases, leaving 5 bases of the junction without a gene match. Per the germline V gene, SGDLS is the CDR1 and YYNGEE is the CDR2. Remarks on this clone: Its antigen specificity is not known. No much larger clonotype is one base removed from it; base qualities were not supplied.

Receptor libraries were prepared by the immunoSEQ multiplex PCR assay. A mixture of 60 forward primers for TCR Vbeta segments and 13 reverse primers for TCR Jbeta segments was used in the multiplex PCR. A multiplex PCR assay on genomic DNA amplified the CDR3 region of rearranged TCR beta genes. The Illumina HiSeq System was used to sequence the amplified TCR beta libraries as 87-base-pair reads. In the authors' own workflow: A later analysis tallied some 79 million unique TCR beta chains across the 666 repertoires, and approximately 12 million of those chains were shared by two or more donors. A nearest-neighbor algorithm error-corrected the raw reads and collapsed the reads into unique sequences, merging closely related sequences to remove PCR and sequencing errors. CDR3 sequences were aligned to IMGT reference sequences to assign V, D and J gene segments. Each retained sequence needed at least a six-nucleotide match to both a V gene segment and a J gene segment. Rearrangements were called productive when the CDR3 lacked stop codons and stayed in frame with V and J; all others were non-productive. CDR3 was defined by IMGT convention, running from the second conserved V-encoded cysteine to the conserved J-encoded phenylalanine. In an earlier analysis of roughly 610 of the donors, sequences lacking an unambiguous match to a single V gene segment were excluded. An earlier analysis of approximately 590 of the donors classified V segments as functional when productive rearrangements were above 56.7% and as segregating when the standard deviation between donors was above 5%. A statistical classification framework was built for diagnosing cytomegalovirus status from the catalog of TCR beta chain sequences. In a later analysis, V and J genes were assigned by comparing TCR nucleotide sequences against IMGT/GENE-DB human TR gene sequences. In a later analysis, CDR3 sequences and most-parsimonious VDJ recombination scenarios were assigned using the TCRdist pipeline. In a later analysis, each TCR beta chain was defined by its CDR3 amino acid sequence together with its V-gene family, and reads without a unique V-gene family were excluded. In a later analysis, some 600 highly shared, low-generation-probability nucleotide sequences were removed to address suspected cross-contamination and a sequencing artifact. In a later analysis, a clonal expansion index was calculated for each public chain from normalized within-repertoire ranks of inferred template counts. In a later analysis, generation probabilities were computed using a VDJ recombination model fitted to out-of-frame rearrangements, and the results were checked against IGoR. In a later analysis, TCR-TCR, TCR-HLA and TCR-CMV co-occurrence was scored with hypergeometric tests, and a repertoire-size bias correction was applied to TCR pairs. False discovery rates were estimated in a later analysis by permuting HLA or CMV assignments 20 times. In a later analysis, co-occurring TCRs were grouped using DBSCAN, with TCRdist sequence similarity added in when clustering inside HLA-allele-positive subsets. Repertoires with fewer than 30,000 or more than 120,000 public chains were left out of co-occurrence clustering, as were five repertoires with anomalous nucleotide sharing. Sourced from immuneACCESS, this table was stored by TCRdb with only in-frame sequences that have V and J called. A share of the clones is absent; for the studies checked, an unresolved V gene accounts for under half, and the remainder has no known explanation. That table is the source of V, J and clone size, and D and trimming were worked out from the DNA. The sample table lists over 150,000 clones, roughly three quarters of them with a count of one. The ten largest clones capture around 3.1% of the sample.

The cohort was made up of roughly 670 healthy bone marrow donors. Cohort members were all nominally healthy when sampled, although unrecorded immune exposures were likely present. The donor was CMV seropositive and was included in the group of 289 seropositive cohort members. A peripheral blood sample was provided by each donor, and peripheral blood mononuclear cells were used for TCR beta sequencing. Genomic DNA was extracted from the blood cell samples with the Qiagen DNeasy Blood Extraction Kit. The specimen was PBMCs. The sequence was collected from a woman in her 50s in good health and CMV-seropositive. Recombination linked TRBV9 to TRBJ1-1, with TRBD1 matching 8 junction bases. The CDR3 region: CASSPGQELNTEAFF. The bases read TGTGCCAGCAGCCCGGGACAGGAGTTGAACACTGAAGCTTTCTTT.